This TCR beta chain was recorded in a study of cytomegalovirus exposure and HLA in healthy donors. V was clipped by 1 base and J by 0 bases; unmatched bases: 4. CDR1 is MNHEY and CDR2 is SVGAGI in the germline V gene. The CDR3 contains 16 residues. Clones were read by immunoSEQ multiplex PCR, and TCRdb kept only the in-frame ones, dropping some. The table includes some 350,000 clones, approximately 90% detected once. The V and J genes are TRBV6-5 and TRBJ2-7; TRBD1 agrees at 9 bases. The TCR comes from a woman aged 25 to 39 in good health and CMV-seropositive. Source material: PBMCs. The CDR3: CASSYLGTGSSYEQYF. CDR3 bases: TGTGCCAGCAGTTACTTAGGGACAGGGAGCTCCTACGAGCAGTACTTC.